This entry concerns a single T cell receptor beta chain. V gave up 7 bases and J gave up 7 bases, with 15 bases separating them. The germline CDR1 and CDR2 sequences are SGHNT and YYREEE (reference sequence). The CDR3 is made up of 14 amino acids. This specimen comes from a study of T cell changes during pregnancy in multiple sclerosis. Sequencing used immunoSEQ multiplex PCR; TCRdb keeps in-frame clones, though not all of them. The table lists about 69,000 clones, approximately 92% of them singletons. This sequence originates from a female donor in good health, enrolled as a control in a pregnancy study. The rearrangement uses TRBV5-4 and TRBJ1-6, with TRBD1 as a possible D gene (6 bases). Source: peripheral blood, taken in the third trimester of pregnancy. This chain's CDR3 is CASGLGQLNSPLHF. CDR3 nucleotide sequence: TGTGCCAGCGGATTAGGACAGTTAAATTCACCCCTCCACTTT.